This is a list of T cell receptor beta chains from one sample in a study of shared clonotypes between healthy human individuals. Some clones are missing from TCRdb's copy, which holds only in-frame ones; the method was immunoSEQ multiplex PCR. The repertoire holds some 2,500,000 clones, with approximately 90% as singletons. Material: naive CD4+ T cells from PBMCs. The origin of the receptors is a young man in good health. Some clones in this sample may be carry-over from other donors' samples. Each CDR3 is given with its conserved first and last residue. The order of the fields is clone size, D gene, V gene, J gene, CDR3 protein, CDR3 DNA. A D gene is named only where the DNA matches it firmly. Size is omitted from some rows. Given values are once, few, many or a class for expanded clones.

>NA|TRBD2|TRBV5-4|TRBJ2-4
CASSPHGRGGSNIQYF
TGTGCCAGCAGCCCTCACGGGAGGGGTGGTTCGAACATTCAGTACTTC
>NA|NA|TRBV10-1|TRBJ2-5
CASSEEQGPQETQYF
TGCGCCAGCAGTGAAGAACAGGGCCCCCAGGAGACCCAGTACTTC
>NA|TRBD2|TRBV28|TRBJ2-1
CASRHTGTRAAGEQFF
TGTGCCAGCAGACACACCGGGACTAGAGCAGCGGGTGAGCAGTTCTTC
>NA|NA|TRBV18|TRBJ1-5
CASSFGLRSNQPQHF
TGTGCCAGCTCCTTCGGACTTCGTAGCAATCAGCCCCAGCATTTT
>NA|NA|TRBV7-8|TRBJ1-2
CASSHSLGGYTF
TGTGCCAGCAGCCACTCCCTTGGGGGCTACACCTTC
>NA|TRBD1|TRBV25-1|TRBJ2-7
CASGQGGSYEQYF
TGTGCCAGTGGACAGGGGGGCTCCTACGAGCAGTACTTC
>NA|NA|TRBV9|TRBJ2-2
CASSVGWGGPGELFF
TGTGCCAGCAGCGTAGGCTGGGGTGGCCCCGGGGAGCTGTTTTTT
>once|TRBD2|TRBV18|TRBJ2-7
CASSNLAGEAYEQYF
TGTGCCAGCTCTAACCTAGCGGGAGAAGCTTACGAGCAGTACTTC
>NA|TRBD2|TRBV19|TRBJ2-7
CASSIGTSVYEQYF
TGTGCCAGTAGTATAGGGACTAGCGTCTACGAGCAGTACTTC
>NA|NA|TRBV6-4|TRBJ1-1
CASVPSSRAFF
TGTGCCAGCGTCCCCAGCTCCCGGGCTTTCTTT
>NA|NA|TRBV18|TRBJ2-7
CASSPLVFSEQYF
TGTGCCAGCTCACCATTAGTGTTCAGCGAGCAGTACTTC
>NA|NA|TRBV5-1|TRBJ1-1
CASGKNPGADTEAFF
TGCGCCAGCGGCAAAAACCCAGGGGCGGACACTGAAGCTTTCTTT
>NA|NA|TRBV7-2|TRBJ2-7
CASNHDKDEQYF
TGTGCCAGCAACCATGACAAGGACGAGCAGTACTTC
>NA|NA|TRBV5-4|TRBJ2-7
CASSFGTPNSYEQYF
TGTGCCAGCAGTTTCGGGACACCCAACTCCTACGAGCAGTACTTC
>NA|NA|TRBV7-2|TRBJ2-1
CASSLVGAAGNEQFF
TGTGCCAGCAGCTTAGTTGGGGCGGCAGGGAATGAGCAGTTCTTC
>NA|TRBD1|TRBV4-3|TRBJ1-1
CASSQGRGLPMNTEAFF
TGCGCCAGCAGCCAAGGAAGGGGGCTTCCAATGAACACTGAAGCTTTCTTT
>NA|NA|TRBV6-5|TRBJ1-2
CASSPRAGDGYTF
TGTGCCAGCAGTCCCCGGGCAGGGGATGGCTACACCTTC
>NA|NA|TRBV6-5|TRBJ1-6
CASSYSKGTANSPLHF
TGTGCCAGCAGTTATTCCAAGGGGACGGCGAATTCACCCCTCCACTTT
>NA|TRBD1|TRBV11-1|TRBJ1-1
CASSLAGQITEAFF
TGTGCCAGCAGCTTAGCGGGACAGATCACTGAAGCTTTCTTT
>NA|NA|TRBV7-2|TRBJ2-7
CASSRDRRSYEQYF
TGTGCCAGCAGCAGGGACCGACGCTCCTACGAGCAGTACTTC
>NA|NA|TRBV7-8|TRBJ1-2
CASSFNRALNYGYTF
TGTGCCAGCAGCTTTAATCGGGCGTTGAACTATGGCTACACCTTC
>NA|NA|TRBV5-1|TRBJ2-7
CASSQRAASSSYEQYF
TGCGCCAGCAGCCAGAGGGCGGCTAGCAGCTCCTACGAGCAGTACTTC
>NA|TRBD2|TRBV6-5|TRBJ2-2
CASINSGRTGELFF
TGTGCCAGCATAAATAGCGGGAGAACCGGGGAGCTGTTTTTT
>once|TRBD2|TRBV11-3|TRBJ2-2
CASSLEAGAGTGELFF
TGTGCCAGCAGCTTAGAAGCGGGAGCAGGGACCGGGGAGCTGTTTTTT
>few|TRBD1|TRBV19|TRBJ1-1
CASSLGDRVNTEAFF
TGTGCCAGTAGTCTCGGGGACAGGGTTAACACTGAAGCTTTCTTT
>NA|TRBD2|TRBV5-1|TRBJ2-1
CASSPRLAGERGNEQFF
TGCGCCAGCAGCCCTAGACTAGCGGGGGAGCGAGGCAATGAGCAGTTCTTC